The 3 T cell receptor beta chains listed next were all sequenced from one sample in a study of blood T cells in healthy people across ages. Using a J-beta primer mix together with a sample-barcoded 5' primer, a second PCR was run for about 7 to 12 cycles. TCRdb re-derived calls from the 5' RACE reads in MiXCR, one entry per CDR3 protein. The table includes roughly 790,000 distinct CDR3 sequences, roughly 43% detected once. Specimen: blood. Receptors were obtained from a woman in her sixties or seventies in good health.

The V call is TRBV6-2 or TRBV6-3, the J call TRBJ2-7, with D hard to call. The CDR3 is 15 residues long. CDR1 and CDR2 (germline): MNHEY, SVGEGT. Trimming took off 0 bases at V and 3 bases at J, with 12 bases between the two ends. This chain's CDR3 is CASSYSSKSVYEQYF. In DNA form, the CDR3 reads TGTGCCAGCAGTTACTCATCGAAGTCAGTCTACGAGCAGTACTTC.

This clonotype was counted only a few times. The rearrangement uses TRBV7-2 and TRBJ2-7; TRBD2 matches at 9 bases. In germline, CDR1 is SGHTA, CDR2 FQGNSA. The CDR3 is 13 residues long. The V segment lost 5 bases and the J segment 7 bases; nucleotides outside the gene matches: 6. As DNA, the CDR3 is TGTGCCAGCAGCCCGACTAGCGGTGGGGAGCAGTACTTC. Amino acids: CASSPTSGGEQYF.

The V and J genes are TRBV4-3 and TRBJ1-4; possible D gene TRBD1, 5 bases. CDR1 is LGHNA, CDR2 YSLEER, per germline. There are 15 residues in the CDR3. Deletions cut 1 base from V and 7 bases from J, with 13 bases between. The CDR3: CASSQVFSGSEKLFF. The CDR3 region has the DNA TGCGCCAGCAGCCAAGTTTTTTCAGGGTCTGAAAAACTGTTTTTT.